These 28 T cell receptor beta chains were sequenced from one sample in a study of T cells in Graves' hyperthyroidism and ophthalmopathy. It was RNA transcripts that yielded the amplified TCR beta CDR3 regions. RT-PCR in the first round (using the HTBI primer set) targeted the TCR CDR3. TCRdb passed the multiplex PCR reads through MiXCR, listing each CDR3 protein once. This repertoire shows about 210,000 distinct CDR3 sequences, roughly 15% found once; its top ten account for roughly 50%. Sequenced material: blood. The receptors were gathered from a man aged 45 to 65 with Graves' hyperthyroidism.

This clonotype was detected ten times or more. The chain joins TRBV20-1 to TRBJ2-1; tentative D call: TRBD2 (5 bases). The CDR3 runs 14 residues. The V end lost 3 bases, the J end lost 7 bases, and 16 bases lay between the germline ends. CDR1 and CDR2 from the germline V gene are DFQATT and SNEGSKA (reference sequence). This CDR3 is CSASEAGSENEQFF. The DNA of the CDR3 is TGCAGTGCTAGCGAGGCGGGTTCTGAGAATGAGCAGTTCTTC.

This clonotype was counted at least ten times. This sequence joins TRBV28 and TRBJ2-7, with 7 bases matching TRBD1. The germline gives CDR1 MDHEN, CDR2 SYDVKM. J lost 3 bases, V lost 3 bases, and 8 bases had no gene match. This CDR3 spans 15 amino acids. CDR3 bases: TGTGCCAGCAGTTTTCGTGGGGACAGCAACTACGAGCAGTACTTC. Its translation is CASSFRGDSNYEQYF.

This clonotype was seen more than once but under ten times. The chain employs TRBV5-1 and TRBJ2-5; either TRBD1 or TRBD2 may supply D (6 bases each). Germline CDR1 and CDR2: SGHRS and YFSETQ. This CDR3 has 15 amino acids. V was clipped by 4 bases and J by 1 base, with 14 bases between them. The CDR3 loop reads CASSPGDIPQETQYF. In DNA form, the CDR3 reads TGCGCCAGCAGCCCGGGGGACATCCCCCAAGAGACCCAGTACTTC.

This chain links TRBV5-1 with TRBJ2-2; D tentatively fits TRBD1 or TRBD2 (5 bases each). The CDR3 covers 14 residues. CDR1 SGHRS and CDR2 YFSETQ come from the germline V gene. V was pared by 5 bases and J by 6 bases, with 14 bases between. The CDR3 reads CASRAGTGSGELFF. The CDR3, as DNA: TGCGCCAGCAGGGCCGGGACGGGGTCCGGGGAGCTGTTTTTT.

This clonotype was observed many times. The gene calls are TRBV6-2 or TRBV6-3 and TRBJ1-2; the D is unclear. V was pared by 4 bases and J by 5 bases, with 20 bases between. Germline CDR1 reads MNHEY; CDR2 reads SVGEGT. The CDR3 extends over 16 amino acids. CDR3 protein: CASSSPPVELKYGYTF. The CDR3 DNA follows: TGTGCCAGCAGTTCCCCGCCCGTGGAGCTCAAATATGGCTACACCTTC.

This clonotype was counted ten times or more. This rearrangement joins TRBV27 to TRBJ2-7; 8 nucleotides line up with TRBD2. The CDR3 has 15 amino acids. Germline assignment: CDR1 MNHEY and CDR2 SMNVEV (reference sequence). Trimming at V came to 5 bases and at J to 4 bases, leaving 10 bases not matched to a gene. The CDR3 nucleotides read TGTGCCAGCAGTCCGACATCTAGCGGGTTTTACGAGCAGTACTTC. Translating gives CASSPTSSGFYEQYF.

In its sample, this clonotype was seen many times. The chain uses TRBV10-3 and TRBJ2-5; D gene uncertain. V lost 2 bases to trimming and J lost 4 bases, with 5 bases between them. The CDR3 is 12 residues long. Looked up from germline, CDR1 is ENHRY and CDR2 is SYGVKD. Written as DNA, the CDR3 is TGTGCCATCAGTGAGGCCGTAGAGACCCAGTACTTC. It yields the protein CAISEAVETQYF.

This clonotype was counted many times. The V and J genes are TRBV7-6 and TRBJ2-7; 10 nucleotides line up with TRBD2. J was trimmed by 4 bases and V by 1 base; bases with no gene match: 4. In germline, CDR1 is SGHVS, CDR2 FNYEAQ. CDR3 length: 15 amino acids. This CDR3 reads CASSLELAGVYEQYF. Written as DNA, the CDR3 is TGTGCCAGCAGCTTAGAGCTAGCGGGAGTTTACGAGCAGTACTTC.

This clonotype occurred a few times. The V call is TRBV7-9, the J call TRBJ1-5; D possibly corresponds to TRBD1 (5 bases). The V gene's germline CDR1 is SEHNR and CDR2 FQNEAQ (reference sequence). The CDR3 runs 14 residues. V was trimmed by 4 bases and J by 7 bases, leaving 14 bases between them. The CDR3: CASSSTVMGQPQHF. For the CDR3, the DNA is TGTGCCAGCAGCTCGACAGTAATGGGGCAGCCCCAGCATTTT.

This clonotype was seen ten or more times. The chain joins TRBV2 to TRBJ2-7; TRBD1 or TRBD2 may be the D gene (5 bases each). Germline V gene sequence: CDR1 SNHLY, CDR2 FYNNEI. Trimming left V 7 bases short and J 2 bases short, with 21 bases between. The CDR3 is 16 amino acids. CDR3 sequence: CASTKPGTHRPYEQYF. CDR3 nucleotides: TGTGCCAGCACCAAACCCGGGACGCACCGACCCTACGAGCAGTACTTC.

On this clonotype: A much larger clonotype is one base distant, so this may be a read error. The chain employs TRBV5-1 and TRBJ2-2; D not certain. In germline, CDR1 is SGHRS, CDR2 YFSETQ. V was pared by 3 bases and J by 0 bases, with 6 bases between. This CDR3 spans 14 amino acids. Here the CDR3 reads CASSSCTNTGELFF. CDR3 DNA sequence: TGCGCCAGCAGCTCCTGCACGAACACCGGGGAGCTGTTTTTT.

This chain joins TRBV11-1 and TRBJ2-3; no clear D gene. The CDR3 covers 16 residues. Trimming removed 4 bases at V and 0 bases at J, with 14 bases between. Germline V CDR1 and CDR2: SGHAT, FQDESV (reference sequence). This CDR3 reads CASSSFSRWSTDTQYF. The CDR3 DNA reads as TGTGCCAGCAGCTCCTTCAGTCGTTGGAGCACAGATACGCAGTATTTT.

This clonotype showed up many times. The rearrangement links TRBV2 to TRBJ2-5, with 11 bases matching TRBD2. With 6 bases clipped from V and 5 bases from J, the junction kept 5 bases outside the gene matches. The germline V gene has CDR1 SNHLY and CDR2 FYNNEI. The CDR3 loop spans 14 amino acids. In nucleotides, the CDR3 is TGTGCCAGCAGGAACGGACTAGCGGGCGAGACCCAGTACTTC. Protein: CASRNGLAGETQYF.

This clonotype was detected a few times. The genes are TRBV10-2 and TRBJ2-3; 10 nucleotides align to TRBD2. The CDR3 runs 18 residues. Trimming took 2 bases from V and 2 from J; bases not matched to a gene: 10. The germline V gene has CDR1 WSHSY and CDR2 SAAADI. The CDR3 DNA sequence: TGCGCCAGCAGTGAGGTCGTGGGACTAGCGACCGACACAGATACGCAGTATTTT. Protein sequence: CASSEVVGLATDTDTQYF.

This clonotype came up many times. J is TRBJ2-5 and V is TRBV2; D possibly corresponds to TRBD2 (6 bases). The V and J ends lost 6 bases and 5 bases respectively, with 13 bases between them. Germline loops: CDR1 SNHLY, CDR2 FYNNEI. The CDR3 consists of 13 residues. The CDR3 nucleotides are TGTGCCAGCAGATACTCTCGGGGGGAGACCCAGTACTTC. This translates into CASRYSRGETQYF.

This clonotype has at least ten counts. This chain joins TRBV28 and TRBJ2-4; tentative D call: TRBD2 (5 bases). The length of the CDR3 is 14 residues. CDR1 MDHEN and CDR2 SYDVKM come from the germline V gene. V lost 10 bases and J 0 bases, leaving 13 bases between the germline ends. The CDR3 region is CATTGLRAKNIQYF. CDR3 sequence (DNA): TGTGCCACCACCGGACTCAGAGCCAAAAACATTCAGTACTTC.

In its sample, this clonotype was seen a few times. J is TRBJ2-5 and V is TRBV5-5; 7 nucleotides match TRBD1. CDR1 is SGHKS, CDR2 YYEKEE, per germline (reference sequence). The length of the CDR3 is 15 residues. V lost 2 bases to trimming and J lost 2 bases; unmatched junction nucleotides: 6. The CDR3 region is CASSFQTGWQETQYF. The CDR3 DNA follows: TGTGCCAGCAGCTTCCAGACAGGGTGGCAAGAGACCCAGTACTTC.

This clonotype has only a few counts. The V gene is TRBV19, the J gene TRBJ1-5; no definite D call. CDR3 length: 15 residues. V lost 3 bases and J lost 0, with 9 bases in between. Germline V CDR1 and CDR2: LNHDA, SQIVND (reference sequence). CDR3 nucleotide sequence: TGTGCCAGTAGTATTTCCGGATATAGCAATCAGCCCCAGCATTTT. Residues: CASSISGYSNQPQHF.

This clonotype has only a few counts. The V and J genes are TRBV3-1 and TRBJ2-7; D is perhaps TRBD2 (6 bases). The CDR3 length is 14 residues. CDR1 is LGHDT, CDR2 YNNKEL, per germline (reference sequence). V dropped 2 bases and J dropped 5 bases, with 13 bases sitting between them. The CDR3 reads CASSQHNGGNEQYF. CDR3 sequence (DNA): TGTGCCAGCAGCCAACATAATGGGGGGAACGAGCAGTACTTC.

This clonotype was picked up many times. This CDR3 reads CASSQEGDRGIDGYTF. The DNA for the CDR3 is TGTGCCAGCAGCCAAGAGGGGGACAGGGGTATCGATGGCTACACCTTC. The J gene is TRBJ1-2, the V gene TRBV3-1; 10 positions agree with TRBD1. V lost 0 bases and J lost 6; bases outside the gene matches: 7. This CDR3 region has 16 residues. In germline, CDR1 is LGHDT, CDR2 YNNKEL (reference sequence).

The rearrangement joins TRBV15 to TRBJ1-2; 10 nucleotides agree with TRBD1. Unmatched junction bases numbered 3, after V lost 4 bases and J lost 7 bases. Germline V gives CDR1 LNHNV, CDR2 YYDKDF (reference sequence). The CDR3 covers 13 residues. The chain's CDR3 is CATSIWTGGGYTF. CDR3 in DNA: TGTGCCACCAGCATCTGGACAGGGGGTGGCTACACCTTC.

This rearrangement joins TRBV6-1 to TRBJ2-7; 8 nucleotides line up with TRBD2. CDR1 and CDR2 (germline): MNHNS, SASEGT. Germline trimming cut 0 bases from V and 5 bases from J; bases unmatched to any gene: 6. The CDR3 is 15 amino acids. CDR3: CASSEAVSGGDEQYF. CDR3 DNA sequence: TGTGCCAGCAGTGAAGCGGTGTCGGGGGGGGACGAGCAGTACTTC.

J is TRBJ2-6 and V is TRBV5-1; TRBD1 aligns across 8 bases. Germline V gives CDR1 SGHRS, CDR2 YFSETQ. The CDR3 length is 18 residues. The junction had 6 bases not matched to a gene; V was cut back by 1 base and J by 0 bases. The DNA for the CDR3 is TGCGCCAGCAGCTTGCCCGGGACAGGACCCTCTGGGGCCAACGTCCTGACTTTC. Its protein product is CASSLPGTGPSGANVLTF.

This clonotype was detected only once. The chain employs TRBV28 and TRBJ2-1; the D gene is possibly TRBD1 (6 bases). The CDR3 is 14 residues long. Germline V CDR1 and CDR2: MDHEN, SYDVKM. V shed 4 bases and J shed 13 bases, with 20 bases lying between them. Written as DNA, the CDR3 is TGTGCCAGCAGTTGGATGTTCGGGACACTTCATCAGTTCTTC. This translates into CASSWMFGTLHQFF. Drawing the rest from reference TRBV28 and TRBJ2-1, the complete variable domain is DVKVTQSSRYLVKRTGEKVFLECVQDMDHENMFWYRQDPGLGLRLIYFSYDVKMKEKGDIPEGYSVSREKKERFSLILESASTNQTSMYLCASSWMFGTLHQFFGPGTRLTVL.

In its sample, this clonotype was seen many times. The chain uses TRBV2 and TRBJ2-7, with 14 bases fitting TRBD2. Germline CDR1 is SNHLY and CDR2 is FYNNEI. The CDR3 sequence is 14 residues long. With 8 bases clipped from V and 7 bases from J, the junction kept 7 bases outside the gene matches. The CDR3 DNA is TGTGCCAGCCGACGACTAGCGGGAGGGGGGGAGCAGTACTTC. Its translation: CASRRLAGGGEQYF.

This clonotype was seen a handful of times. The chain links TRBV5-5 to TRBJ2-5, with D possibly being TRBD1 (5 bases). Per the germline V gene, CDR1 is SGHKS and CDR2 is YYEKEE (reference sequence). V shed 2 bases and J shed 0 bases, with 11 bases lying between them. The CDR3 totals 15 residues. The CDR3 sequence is CASSLNQGNQETQYF. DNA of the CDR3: TGTGCCAGCAGCTTAAACCAGGGAAACCAAGAGACCCAGTACTTC.

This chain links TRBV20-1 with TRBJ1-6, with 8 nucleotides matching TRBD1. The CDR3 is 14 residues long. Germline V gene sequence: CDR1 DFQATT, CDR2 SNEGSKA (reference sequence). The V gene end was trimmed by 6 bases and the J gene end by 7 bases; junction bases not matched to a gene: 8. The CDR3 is CSAQGAFGNSPLHF. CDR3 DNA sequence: TGCAGTGCCCAGGGGGCGTTTGGGAATTCACCCCTCCACTTT.

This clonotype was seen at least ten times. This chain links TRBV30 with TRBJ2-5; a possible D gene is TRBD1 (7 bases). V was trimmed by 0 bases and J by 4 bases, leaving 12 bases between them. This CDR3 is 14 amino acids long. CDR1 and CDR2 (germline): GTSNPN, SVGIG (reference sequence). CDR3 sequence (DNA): TGTGCCTGGAGTGTTGGAGGGGGCGCAGAGACCCAGTACTTC. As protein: CAWSVGGGAETQYF.